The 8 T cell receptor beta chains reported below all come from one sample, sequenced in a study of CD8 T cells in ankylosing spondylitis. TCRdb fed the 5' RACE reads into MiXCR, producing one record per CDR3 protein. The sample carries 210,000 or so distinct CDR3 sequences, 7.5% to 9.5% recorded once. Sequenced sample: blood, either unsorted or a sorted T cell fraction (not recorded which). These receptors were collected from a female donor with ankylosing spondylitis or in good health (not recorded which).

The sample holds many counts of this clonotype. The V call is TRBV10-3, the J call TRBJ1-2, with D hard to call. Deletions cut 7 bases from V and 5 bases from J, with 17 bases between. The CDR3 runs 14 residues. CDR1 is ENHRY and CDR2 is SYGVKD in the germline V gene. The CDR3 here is CAITPVDGDYGYTF. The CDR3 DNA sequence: TGTGCCATCACCCCGGTGGACGGAGATTATGGCTACACCTTC.

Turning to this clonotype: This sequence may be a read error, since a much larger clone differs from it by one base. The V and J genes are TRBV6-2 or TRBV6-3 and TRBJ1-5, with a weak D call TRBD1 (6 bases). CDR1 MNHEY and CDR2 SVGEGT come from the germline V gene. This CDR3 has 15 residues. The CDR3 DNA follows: TGTGACAGCAGTCCTCTCCGGGACATTCCTCAGCCCCAGCATTTT. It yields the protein CDSSPLRDIPQPQHF.

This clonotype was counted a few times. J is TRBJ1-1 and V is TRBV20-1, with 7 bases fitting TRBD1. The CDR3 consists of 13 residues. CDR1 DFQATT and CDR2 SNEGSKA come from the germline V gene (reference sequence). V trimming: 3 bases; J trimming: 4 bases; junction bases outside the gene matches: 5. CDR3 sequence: CSASEGAGTEAFF. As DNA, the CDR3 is TGCAGTGCTAGTGAGGGGGCAGGCACTGAAGCTTTCTTT.

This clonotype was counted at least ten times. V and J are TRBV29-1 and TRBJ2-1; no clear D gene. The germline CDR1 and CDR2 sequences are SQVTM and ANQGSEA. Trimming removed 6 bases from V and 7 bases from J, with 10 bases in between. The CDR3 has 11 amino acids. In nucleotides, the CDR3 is TGCAGCGTCCAACGACATAATGAGCAGTTCTTC. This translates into CSVQRHNEQFF.

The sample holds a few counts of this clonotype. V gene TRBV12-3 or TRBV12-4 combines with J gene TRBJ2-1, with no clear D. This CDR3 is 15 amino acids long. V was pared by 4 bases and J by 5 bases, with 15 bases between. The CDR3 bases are TGTGCCAGCAGTTCTTACATTCCTGCCCACAATGAGCAGTTCTTC. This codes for CASSSYIPAHNEQFF.

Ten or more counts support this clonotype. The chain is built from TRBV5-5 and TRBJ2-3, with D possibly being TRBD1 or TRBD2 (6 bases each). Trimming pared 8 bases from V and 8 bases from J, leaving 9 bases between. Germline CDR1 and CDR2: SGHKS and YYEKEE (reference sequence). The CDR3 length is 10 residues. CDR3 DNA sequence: TGTGCCAGAGGAGGGGGTACGCAGTATTTT. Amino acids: CARGGGTQYF.

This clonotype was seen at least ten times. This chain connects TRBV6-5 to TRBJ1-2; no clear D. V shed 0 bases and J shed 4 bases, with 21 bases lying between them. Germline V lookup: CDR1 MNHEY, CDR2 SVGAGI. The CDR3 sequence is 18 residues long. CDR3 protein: CASSYSIGRRNNLYGYTF. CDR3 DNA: TGTGCCAGCAGTTACTCGATCGGGAGGAGGAATAATCTCTATGGCTACACCTTC.

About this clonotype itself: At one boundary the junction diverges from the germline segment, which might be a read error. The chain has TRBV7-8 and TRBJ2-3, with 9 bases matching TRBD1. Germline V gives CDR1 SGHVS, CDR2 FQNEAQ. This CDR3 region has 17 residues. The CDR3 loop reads CAGSLARDRAFGDTQYF. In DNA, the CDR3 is TGTGCCGGCAGCTTGGCCCGGGACAGGGCGTTCGGGGATACGCAGTATTTT.